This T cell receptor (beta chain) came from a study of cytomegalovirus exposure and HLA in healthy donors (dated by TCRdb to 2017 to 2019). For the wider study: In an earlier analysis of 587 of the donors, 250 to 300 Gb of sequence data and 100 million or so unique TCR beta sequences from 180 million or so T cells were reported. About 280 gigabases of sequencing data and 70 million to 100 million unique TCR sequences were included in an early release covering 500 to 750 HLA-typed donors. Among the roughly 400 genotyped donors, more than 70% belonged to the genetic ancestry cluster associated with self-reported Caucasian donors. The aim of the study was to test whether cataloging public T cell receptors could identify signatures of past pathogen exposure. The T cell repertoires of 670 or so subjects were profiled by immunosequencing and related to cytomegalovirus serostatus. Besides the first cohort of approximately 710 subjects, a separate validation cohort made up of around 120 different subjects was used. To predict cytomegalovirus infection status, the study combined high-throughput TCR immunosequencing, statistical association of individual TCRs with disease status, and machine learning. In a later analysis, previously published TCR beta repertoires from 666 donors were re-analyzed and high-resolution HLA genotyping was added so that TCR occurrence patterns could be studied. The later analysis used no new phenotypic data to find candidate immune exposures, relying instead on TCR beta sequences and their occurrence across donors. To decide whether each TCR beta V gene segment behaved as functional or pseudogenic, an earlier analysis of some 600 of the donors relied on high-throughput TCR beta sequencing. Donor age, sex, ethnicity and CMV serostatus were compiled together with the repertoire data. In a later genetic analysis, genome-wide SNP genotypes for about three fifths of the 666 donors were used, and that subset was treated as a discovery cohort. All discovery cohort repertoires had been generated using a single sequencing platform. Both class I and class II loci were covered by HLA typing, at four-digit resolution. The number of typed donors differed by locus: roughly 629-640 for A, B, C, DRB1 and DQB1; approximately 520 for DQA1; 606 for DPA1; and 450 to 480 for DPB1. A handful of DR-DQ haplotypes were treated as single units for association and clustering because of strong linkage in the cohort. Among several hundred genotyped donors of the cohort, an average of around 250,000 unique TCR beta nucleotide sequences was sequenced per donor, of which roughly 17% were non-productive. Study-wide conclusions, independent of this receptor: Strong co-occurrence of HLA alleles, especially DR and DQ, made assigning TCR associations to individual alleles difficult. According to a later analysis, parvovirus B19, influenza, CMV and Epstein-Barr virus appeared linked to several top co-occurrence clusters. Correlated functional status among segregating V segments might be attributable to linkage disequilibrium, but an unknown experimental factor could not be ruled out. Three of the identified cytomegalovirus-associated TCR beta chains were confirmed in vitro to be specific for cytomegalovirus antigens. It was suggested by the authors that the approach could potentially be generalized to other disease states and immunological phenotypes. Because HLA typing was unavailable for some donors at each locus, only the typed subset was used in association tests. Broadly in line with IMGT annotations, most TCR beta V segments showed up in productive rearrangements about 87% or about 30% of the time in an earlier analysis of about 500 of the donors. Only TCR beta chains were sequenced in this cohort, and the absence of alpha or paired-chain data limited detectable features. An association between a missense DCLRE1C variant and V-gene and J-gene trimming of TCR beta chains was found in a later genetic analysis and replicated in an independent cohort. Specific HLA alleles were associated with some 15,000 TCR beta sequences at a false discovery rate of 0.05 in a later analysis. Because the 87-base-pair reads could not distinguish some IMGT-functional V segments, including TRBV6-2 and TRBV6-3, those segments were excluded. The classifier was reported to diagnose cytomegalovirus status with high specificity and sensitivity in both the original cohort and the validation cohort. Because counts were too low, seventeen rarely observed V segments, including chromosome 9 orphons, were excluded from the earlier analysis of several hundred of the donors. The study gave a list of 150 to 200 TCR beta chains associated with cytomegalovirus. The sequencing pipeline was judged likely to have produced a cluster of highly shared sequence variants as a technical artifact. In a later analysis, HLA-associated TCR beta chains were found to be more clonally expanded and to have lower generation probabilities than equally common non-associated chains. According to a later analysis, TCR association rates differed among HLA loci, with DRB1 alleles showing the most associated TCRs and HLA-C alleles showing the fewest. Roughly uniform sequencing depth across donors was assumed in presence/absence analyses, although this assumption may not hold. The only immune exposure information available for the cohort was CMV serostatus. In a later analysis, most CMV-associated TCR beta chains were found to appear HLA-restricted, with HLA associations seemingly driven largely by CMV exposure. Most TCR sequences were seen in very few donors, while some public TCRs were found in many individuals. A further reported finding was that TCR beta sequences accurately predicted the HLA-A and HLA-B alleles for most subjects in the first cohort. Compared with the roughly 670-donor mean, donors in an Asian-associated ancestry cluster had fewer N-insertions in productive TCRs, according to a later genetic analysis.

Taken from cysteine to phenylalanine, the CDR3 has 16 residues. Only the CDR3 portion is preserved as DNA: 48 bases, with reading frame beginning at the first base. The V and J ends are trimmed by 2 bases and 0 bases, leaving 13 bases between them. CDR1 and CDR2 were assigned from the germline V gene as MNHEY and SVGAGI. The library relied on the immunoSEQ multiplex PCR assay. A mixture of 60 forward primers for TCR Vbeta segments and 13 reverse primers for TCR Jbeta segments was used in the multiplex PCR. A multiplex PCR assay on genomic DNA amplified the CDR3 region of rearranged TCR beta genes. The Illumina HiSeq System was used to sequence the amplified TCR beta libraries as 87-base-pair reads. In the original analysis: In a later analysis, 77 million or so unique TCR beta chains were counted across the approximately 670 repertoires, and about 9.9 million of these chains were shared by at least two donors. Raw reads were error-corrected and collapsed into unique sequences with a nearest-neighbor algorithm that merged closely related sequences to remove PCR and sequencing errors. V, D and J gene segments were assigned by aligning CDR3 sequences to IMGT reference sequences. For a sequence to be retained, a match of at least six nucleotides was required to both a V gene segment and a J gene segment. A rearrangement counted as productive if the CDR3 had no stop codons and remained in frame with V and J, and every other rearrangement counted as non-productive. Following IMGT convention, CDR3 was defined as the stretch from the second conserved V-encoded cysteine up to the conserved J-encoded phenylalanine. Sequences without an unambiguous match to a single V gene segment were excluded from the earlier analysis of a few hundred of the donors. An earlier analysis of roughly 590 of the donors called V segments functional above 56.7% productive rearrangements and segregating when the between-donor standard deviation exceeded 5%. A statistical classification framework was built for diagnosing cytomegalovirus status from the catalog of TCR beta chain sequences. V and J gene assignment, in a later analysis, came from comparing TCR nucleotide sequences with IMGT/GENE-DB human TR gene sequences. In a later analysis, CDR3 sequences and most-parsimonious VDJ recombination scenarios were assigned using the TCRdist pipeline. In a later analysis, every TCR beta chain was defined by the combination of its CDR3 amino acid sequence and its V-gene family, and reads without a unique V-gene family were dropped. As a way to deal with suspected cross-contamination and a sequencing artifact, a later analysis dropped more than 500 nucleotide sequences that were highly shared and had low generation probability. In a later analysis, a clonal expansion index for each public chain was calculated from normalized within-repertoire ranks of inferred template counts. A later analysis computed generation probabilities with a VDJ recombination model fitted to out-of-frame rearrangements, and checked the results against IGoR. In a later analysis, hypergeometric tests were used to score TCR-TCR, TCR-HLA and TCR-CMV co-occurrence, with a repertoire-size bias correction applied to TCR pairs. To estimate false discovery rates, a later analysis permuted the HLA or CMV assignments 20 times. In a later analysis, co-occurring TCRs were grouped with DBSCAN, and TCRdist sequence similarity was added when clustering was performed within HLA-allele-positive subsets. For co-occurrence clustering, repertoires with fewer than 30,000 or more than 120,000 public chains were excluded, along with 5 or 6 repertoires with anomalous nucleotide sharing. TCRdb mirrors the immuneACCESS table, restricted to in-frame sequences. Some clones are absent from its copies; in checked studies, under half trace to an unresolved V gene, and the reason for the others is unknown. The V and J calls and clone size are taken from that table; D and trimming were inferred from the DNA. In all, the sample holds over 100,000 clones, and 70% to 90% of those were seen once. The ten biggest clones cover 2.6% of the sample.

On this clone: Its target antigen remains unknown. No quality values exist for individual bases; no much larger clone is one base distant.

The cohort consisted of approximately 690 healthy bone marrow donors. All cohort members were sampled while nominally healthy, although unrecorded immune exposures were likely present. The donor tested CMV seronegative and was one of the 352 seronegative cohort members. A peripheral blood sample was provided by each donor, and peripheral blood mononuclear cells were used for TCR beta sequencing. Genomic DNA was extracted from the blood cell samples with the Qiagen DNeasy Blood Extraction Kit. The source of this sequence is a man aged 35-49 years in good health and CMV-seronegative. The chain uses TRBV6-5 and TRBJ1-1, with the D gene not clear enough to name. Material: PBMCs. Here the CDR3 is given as CASSYDPSGVNTEAFF. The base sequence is TGTGCCAGCAGTTACGACCCATCCGGGGTGAACACTGAAGCTTTCTTT.